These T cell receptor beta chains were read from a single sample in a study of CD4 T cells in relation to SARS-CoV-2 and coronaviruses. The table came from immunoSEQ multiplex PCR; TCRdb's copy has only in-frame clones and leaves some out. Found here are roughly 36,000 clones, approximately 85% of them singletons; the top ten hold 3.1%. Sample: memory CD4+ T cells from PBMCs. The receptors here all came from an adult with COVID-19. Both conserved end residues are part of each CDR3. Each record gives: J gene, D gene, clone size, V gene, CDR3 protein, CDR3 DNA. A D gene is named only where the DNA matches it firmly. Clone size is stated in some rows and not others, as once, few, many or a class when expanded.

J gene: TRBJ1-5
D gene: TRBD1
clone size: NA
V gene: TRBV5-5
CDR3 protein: CASSLVPKDRGANQPQHF
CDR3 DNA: TGTGCCAGCAGCTTGGTCCCCAAGGACAGGGGGGCAAACCAGCCCCAGCATTTT

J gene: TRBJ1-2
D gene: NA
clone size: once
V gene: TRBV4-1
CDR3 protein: CASSQDQAGAIYGYTF
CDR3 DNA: TGCGCCAGCAGCCAAGATCAGGCAGGGGCGATTTATGGCTACACCTTC

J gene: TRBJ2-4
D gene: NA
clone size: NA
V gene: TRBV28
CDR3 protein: CASSPSGMQTGDIQYF
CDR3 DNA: TGTGCCAGCAGCCCCTCGGGGATGCAGACAGGCGACATTCAGTACTTC

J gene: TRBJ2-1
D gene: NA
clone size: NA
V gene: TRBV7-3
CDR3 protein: CASSANRQDNEQFF
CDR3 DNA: TGTGCCAGCAGCGCAAATCGACAGGACAATGAGCAGTTCTTC

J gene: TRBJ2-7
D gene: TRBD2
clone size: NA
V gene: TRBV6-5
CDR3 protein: CATFGLAGNYEQYF
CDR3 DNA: TGTGCCACCTTCGGACTAGCGGGAAACTACGAGCAGTACTTC

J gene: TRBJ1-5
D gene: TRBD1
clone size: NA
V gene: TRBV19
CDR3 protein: CASSLTPGQGAGGNQPQHF
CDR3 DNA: TGTGCCAGTAGTCTTACCCCGGGACAGGGGGCGGGCGGCAATCAGCCCCAGCATTTT

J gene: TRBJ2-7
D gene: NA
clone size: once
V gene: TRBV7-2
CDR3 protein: CASSLDRANAAYEQYF
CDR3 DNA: TGTGCCAGCAGCTTAGATCGGGCTAATGCGGCCTACGAGCAGTACTTC

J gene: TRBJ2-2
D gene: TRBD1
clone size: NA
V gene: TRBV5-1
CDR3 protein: CASSLSTGFGGELFF
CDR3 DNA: TGCGCCAGCAGCCTATCGACAGGGTTCGGCGGGGAGCTGTTTTTT

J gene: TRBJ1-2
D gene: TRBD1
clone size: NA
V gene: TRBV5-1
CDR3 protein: CASSLAPSTGMAGYTF
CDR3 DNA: TGCGCCAGCAGCTTGGCCCCGTCGACAGGGATGGCTGGCTACACCTTC

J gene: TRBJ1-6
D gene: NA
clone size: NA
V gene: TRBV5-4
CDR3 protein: CASTSREGRSPLHF
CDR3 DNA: TGTGCCAGCACCTCCAGGGAGGGAAGGTCACCCCTCCACTTT

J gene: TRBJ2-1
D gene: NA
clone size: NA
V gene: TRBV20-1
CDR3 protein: CSASGMVMDRAFTEQFF
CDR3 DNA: TGCAGTGCTAGTGGGATGGTCATGGACAGAGCCTTTACTGAGCAGTTCTTC

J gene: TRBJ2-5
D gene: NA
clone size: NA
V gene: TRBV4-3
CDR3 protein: CASSQGGQGEGKETQYF
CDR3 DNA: TGCGCCAGCAGCCAAGGCGGGCAGGGTGAAGGTAAAGAGACCCAGTACTTC

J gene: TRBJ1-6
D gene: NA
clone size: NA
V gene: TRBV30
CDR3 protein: CAWSQLGVISPLHF
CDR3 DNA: TGTGCCTGGAGTCAGTTAGGGGTTATCTCACCCCTCCACTTT

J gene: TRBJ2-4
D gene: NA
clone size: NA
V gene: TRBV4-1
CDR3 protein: CASRGPFRGQQNIQYF
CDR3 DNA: TGCGCCAGCAGAGGGCCATTCCGGGGGCAACAAAACATTCAGTACTTC

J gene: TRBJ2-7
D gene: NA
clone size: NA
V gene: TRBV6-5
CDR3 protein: CASSHTLFYEQYF
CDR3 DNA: TGTGCCAGCAGCCACACACTCTTCTACGAGCAGTACTTC

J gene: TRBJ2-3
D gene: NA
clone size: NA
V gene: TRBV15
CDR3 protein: CATSSPGRSTDTQYF
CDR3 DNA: TGTGCCACCAGCAGCCCGGGACGCAGCACAGATACGCAGTATTTT

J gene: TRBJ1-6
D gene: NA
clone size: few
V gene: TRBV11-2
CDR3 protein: CASSLDDSPLHF
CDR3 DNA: TGTGCCAGCAGCCTGGACGATTCACCCCTCCACTTT

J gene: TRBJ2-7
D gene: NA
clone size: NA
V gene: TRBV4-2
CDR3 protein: CASSQDLAGAREQYF
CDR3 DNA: TGTGCCAGCAGCCAAGATCTTGCGGGGGCGCGGGAGCAGTACTTC

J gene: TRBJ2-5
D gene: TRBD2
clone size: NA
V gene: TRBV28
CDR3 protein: CASGGTSGSGETQYF
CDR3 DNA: TGTGCCAGCGGCGGGACTAGCGGGAGTGGAGAGACCCAGTACTTC

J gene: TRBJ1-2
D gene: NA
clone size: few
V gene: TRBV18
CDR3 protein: CASSPPERGYTF
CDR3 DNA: TGTGCCAGCTCACCACCGGAGCGGGGCTACACCTTC

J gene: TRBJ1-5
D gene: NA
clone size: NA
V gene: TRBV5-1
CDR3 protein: CASSSDSNQPQHF
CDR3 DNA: TGCGCCAGCAGTTCAGATAGCAATCAGCCCCAGCATTTT

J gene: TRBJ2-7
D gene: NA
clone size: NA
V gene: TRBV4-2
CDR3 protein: CASSQDQGPSYEQYF
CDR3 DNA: TGTGCCAGCAGCCAAGATCAGGGCCCTTCCTACGAGCAGTACTTC

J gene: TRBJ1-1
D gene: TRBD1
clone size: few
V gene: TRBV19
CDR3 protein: CASRQGLRISTEAFF
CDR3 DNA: TGTGCCAGTCGACAGGGACTTCGCATCTCGACAGAAGCTTTCTTT

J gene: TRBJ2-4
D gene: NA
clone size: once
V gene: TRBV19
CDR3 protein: CASSMRGAKNIQYF
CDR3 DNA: TGTGCCAGTAGTATGCGGGGAGCCAAAAACATTCAGTACTTC

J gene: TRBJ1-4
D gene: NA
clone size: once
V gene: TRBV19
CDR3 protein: CASSMGLTRAPNHKFF
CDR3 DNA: TGTGCCAGTAGTATGGGACTGACCCGGGCCCCGAATCACAAATTTTTT

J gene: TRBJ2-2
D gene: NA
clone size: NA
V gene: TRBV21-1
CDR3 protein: CASSKLPYLTSGSAGELFF
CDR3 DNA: TGTGCCAGCAGCAAACTCCCGTATCTGACTAGCGGGAGTGCCGGGGAGCTGTTTTTT

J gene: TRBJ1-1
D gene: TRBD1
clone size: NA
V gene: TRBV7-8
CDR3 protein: CASSQRDRAGTEAFF
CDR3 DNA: TGTGCCAGCAGTCAACGCGACAGGGCAGGCACTGAAGCTTTCTTT

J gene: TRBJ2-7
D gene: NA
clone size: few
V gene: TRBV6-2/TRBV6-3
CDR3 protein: CASSALAPEQYF
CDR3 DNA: TGTGCCAGCAGTGCTCTAGCGCCCGAGCAGTACTTC

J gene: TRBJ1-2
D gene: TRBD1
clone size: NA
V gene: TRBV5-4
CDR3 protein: CASSLGGPGQNYGYTF
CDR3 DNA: TGTGCCAGCAGCTTGGGGGGGCCGGGACAGAACTATGGCTACACCTTC

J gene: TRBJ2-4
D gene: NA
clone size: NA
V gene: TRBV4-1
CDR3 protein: CASSQGRSYGRLKNIQYF
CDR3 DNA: TGCGCCAGCAGCCAAGGTAGAAGCTACGGTAGGCTAAAAAACATTCAGTACTTC

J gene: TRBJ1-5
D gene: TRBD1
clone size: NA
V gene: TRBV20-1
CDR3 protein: CSAWDRAAQHF
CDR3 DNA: TGCAGTGCTTGGGACAGGGCGGCCCAGCATTTT

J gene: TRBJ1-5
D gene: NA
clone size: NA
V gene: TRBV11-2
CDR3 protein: CASSLGPGNQPQHF
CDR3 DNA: TGTGCCAGCAGCTTAGGTCCGGGGAATCAGCCCCAGCATTTT

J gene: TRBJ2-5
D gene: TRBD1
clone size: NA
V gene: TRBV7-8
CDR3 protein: CASSPGTGSEETQYF
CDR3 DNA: TGTGCCAGCAGCCCCGGGACAGGGAGTGAGGAGACCCAGTACTTC

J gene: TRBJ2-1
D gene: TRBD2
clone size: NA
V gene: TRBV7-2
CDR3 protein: CASSLTRLAGLSEQFF
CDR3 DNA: TGTGCCAGCAGCCTAACCCGACTAGCGGGCCTCAGCGAGCAGTTCTTC

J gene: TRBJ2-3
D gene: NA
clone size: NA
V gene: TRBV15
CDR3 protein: CATSRDSGSTDTQYF
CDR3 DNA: TGTGCCACCAGCAGAGATTCAGGGAGCACAGATACGCAGTATTTT

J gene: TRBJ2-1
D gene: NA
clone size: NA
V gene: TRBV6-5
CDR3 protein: CASSYHGGLNEQFF
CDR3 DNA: TGTGCCAGCAGTTACCACGGCGGGTTGAATGAGCAGTTCTTC

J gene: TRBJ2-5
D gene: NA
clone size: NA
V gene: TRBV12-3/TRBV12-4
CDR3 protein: CASSTPGQFSQYF
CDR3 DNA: TGTGCCAGCAGCACCCCGGGCCAATTCTCACAGTACTTC

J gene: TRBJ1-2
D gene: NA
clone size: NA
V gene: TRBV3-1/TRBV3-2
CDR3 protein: CASSQKLRPSNYGYTF
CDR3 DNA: TGTGCCAGCAGCCAAAAACTTAGGCCTTCTAACTATGGCTACACCTTC

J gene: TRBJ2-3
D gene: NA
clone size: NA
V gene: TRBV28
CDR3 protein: CASSLGTNTQYF
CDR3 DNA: TGTGCCAGCAGTTTGGGTACAAATACGCAGTATTTT

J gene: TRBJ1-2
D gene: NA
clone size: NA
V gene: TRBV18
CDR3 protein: CASSPSTANYGYTF
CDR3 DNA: TGTGCCAGCTCACCTTCAACAGCTAACTATGGCTACACCTTC

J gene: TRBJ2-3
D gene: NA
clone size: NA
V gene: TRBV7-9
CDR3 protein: CASSLRGLSTDTQYF
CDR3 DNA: TGTGCCAGCAGCTTACGGGGGTTAAGCACAGATACGCAGTATTTT

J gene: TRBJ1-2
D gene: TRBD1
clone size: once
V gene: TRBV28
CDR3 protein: CASSPGQGLNRAGYTF
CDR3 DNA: TGTGCCAGCAGTCCCGGACAGGGCTTAAACAGGGCGGGCTACACCTTC

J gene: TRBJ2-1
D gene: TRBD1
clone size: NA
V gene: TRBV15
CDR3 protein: CATSRDQDRGRGEQFF
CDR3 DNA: TGTGCCACCAGCAGAGATCAGGACAGGGGGCGCGGGGAGCAGTTCTTC

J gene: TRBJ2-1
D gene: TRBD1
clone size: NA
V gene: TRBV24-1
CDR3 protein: CATRTGGGGNEQFF
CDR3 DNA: TGTGCCACCAGGACAGGGGGGGGAGGAAATGAGCAGTTCTTC

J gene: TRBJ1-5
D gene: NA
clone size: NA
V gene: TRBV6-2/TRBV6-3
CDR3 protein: CASSYVMANQPQHF
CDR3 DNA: TGTGCCAGCAGTTACGTCATGGCCAATCAGCCCCAGCATTTT

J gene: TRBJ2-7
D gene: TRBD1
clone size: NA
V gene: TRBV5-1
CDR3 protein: CASSPGQGRHEQYF
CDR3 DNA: TGCGCCAGCAGCCCGGGACAGGGTAGGCACGAGCAGTACTTC

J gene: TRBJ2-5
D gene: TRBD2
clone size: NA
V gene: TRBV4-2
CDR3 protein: CASSQGLAETQYF
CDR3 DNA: TGTGCCAGCAGCCAGGGACTAGCGGAGACCCAGTACTTC

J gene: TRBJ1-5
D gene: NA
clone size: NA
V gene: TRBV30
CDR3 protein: CAWSKGNHKWGNQPQHF
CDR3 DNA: TGTGCCTGGAGTAAAGGAAATCATAAATGGGGCAATCAGCCCCAGCATTTT

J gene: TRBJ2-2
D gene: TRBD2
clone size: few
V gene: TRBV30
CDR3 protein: CASPGSGSWTGELFF
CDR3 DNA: TGTGCCTCCCCGGGTAGCGGGAGTTGGACCGGGGAGCTGTTTTTT

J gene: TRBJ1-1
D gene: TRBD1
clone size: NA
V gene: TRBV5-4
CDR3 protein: CASSERQGGTEAFF
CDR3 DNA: TGTGCCAGCAGCGAGAGACAGGGGGGTACTGAAGCTTTCTTT

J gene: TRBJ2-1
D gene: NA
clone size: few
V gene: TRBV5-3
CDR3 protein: CARSWGPRCEQFF
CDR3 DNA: TGTGCCAGAAGCTGGGGCCCGCGGTGTGAGCAGTTCTTC

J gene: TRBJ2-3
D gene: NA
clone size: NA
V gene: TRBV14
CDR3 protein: CASSQRRRGAGTDTQYF
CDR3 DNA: TGTGCCAGCAGCCAAAGGAGACGGGGGGCCGGCACAGATACGCAGTATTTT

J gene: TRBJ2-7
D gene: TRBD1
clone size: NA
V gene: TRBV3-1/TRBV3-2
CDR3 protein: CASTPGQGSGEQYF
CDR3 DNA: TGTGCCAGCACACCGGGACAGGGTTCTGGCGAGCAGTACTTC

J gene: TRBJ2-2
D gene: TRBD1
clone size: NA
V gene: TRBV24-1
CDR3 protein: CATRGQLSGELFF
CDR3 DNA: TGTGCCACCAGGGGACAGCTTTCCGGGGAGCTGTTTTTT

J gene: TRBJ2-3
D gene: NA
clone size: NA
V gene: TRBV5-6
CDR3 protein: CASSLFVGRGTDTQYF
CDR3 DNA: TGTGCCAGCAGCTTGTTTGTCGGGCGGGGCACAGATACGCAGTATTTT